A single T cell receptor (beta chain) is shown here with its context. Its target is unknown. These data originate in a study of cytomegalovirus exposure and HLA in healthy donors. Study results and limitations: It was confirmed in vitro that three of the CMV-associated chains were specific for CMV antigens. DRB1 showed the most TCR associations and HLA-C the fewest in a later analysis, as rates varied by HLA locus.

PCR amplification relied on 60 Vbeta primers (plus 13 Jbeta primers). The table came from immunoSEQ multiplex PCR; TCRdb's copy has only in-frame clones and leaves some out. Of about 90,000 clones in the sample, 78% are singletons; the top ten hold about 4.6%. The sequence derives from a woman aged 40 to 50 in good health and CMV-seropositive. Sequences were obtained from PBMCs.

The CDR3 sequence is CASSPGLAIDEQFF. In DNA form, the CDR3 reads TGTGCCAGCTCACCGGGACTAGCTATCGATGAGCAGTTCTTC. J is TRBJ2-1 and V is TRBV18, with 9 bases lining up with TRBD2. The ends lost 3 bases at V and 8 bases at J; junction bases unmatched: 5. The CDR3 totals 14 residues. The V gene's germline CDR1 is KGHSH and CDR2 LQKENI.